This note documents a single T cell receptor (beta chain) sequence. The data originate from a study of blood T cell repertoires in COVID-19. Across the study: Acute and convalescent COVID-19 samples came from the United States, Italy and Spain. Sample material is recorded as cDNA or gDNA derived from T cells, B-cell-depleted T cells, or PBMCs.

TCRdb's table, derived via immunoSEQ multiplex PCR, lists solely in-frame clones and lacks some. The sample records approximately 120,000 clones, approximately 80% being singletons. The receptor comes from a woman older than 75 with active or convalescent COVID-19. Sequencing was done on a sample of peripheral blood.

The chain's CDR3 is CASRAQTNEKLFF. The CDR3 DNA is TGCGCCAGCAGGGCCCAGACTAATGAAAAACTGTTTTTT. V usage is TRBV10-2 and J usage is TRBJ1-4; D is unresolved. Germline V gene data show CDR1 as WSHSY and CDR2 as SAAADI. The CDR3 has 13 amino acids. V shed 6 bases and J shed 2 bases, with 7 bases lying between them.